This T cell receptor (beta chain) was captured in a study of cytomegalovirus exposure and HLA in healthy donors. The study's findings and limits: The study put 150 to 200 TCR beta chains on its list as cytomegalovirus-associated.

Germline lookup yields CDR1 MDHEN and CDR2 SYDVKM. The ends were cut back, 6 bases at V and 0 bases at J, with 10 bases in the middle. The CDR3 has 14 amino acids. Primers included in the PCR were 60 Vbeta and 13 Jbeta primers. Produced via immunoSEQ multiplex PCR; TCRdb's table is partial and in-frame only. The table includes roughly 150,000 clones, roughly 79% detected once. There are a few counts of this clone. Its specificity is unknown. V is TRBV28 and J is TRBJ2-3; no clear D gene. This sequence originates from a woman aged 25 to 39 in good health and CMV-seronegative. The sample was PBMCs. CDR3 residues: CASRAEISTDTQYF. The DNA for the CDR3 is TGTGCCAGCAGGGCGGAGATTAGCACAGATACGCAGTATTTT.